These T cell receptor beta chains were read from a single sample in a study of shared clonotypes between healthy human individuals. Profiling relied on immunoSEQ multiplex PCR, and the TCRdb table lists in-frame clones only, not all of them. This sample has around 510,000 clones, with roughly 79% found just once. The sequenced material came from PBMCs. The receptors originated from a woman aged 40-49 years in good health. Some clones in this sample may be carry-over from other donors' samples. The CDR3 runs from the conserved cysteine through the conserved F or W. A D gene is named only where the DNA matches it firmly. Clone size, where shown, is once, few, many, or a class for clones that have expanded.

V gene	D gene	clone size	J gene	CDR3 DNA	CDR3 protein
TRBV28	.	few	TRBJ2-7	TGTGCCAGCAGTATCCCCGGACGGTACGAGCAGTACTTC	CASSIPGRYEQYF
TRBV29-1	.	.	TRBJ2-1	TGCAGCGTTGCGGAAACAGGGCGATCCAATGAGCAGTTCTTC	CSVAETGRSNEQFF
TRBV28	.	.	TRBJ1-4	TGTGCCAGCAGTTTTTCCCGATCTAATGAAAAACTGTTTTTT	CASSFSRSNEKLFF
TRBV5-6	TRBD1	.	TRBJ2-7	TGTGCCAGCAGCCGGCTACAGGGGTTCGACGAGCAGTACTTC	CASSRLQGFDEQYF
TRBV27	.	.	TRBJ2-7	TGTGCCAGCAGTACTATTCGCCCCAGCGGTCGAGGGTACGAGCAGTACTTC	CASSTIRPSGRGYEQYF
TRBV2	TRBD2	.	TRBJ2-7	TGTGCCAGCAGTGAGCTAGCGGGAGAGGTAGAGCAGTACTTC	CASSELAGEVEQYF
TRBV5-1	TRBD2	once	TRBJ2-2	TGCGCCAGCAGCGCTCTAGCGGGAGGCCCGAACACCGGGGAGCTGTTTTTT	CASSALAGGPNTGELFF
TRBV7-9	.	few	TRBJ1-5	TGTGCCAGCAGCTTAGACCAGGGAGGACAGCCCCAGCATTTT	CASSLDQGGQPQHF
TRBV18	.	once	TRBJ2-3	TGTGCCAGCTCACCAGCAACAGGTCGAGCGATAAGCACAGATACGCAGTATTTT	CASSPATGRAISTDTQYF
TRBV5-1	TRBD2	.	TRBJ2-5	TGCGCCAGCAGCTTGGAGGGAGGGCCCCAAGAGACCCAGTACTTC	CASSLEGGPQETQYF
TRBV6-5	.	many	TRBJ1-4	TGTGCCAGCAGTTACAGCAGAAATGAAAAACTGTTTTTT	CASSYSRNEKLFF
TRBV28	.	.	TRBJ1-1	TGTGCCAGCACCCCCGGTTTCACTGAAGCTTTCTTT	CASTPGFTEAFF
TRBV27	TRBD1	.	TRBJ1-1	TGTGCCAGCAGACGGACAGGGGTGGGTGAAGCTTTCTTT	CASRRTGVGEAFF
TRBV7-3	TRBD1	.	TRBJ1-1	TGTGCCAGCAGCCCACGACAGGGAGGGAACACTGAAGCTTTCTTT	CASSPRQGGNTEAFF
TRBV4-2	.	.	TRBJ2-7	TGTGCCAGCAGCCAAAGGGGGTACCTCGCCTCGGAGCAGTACTTC	CASSQRGYLASEQYF
TRBV5-1	.	.	TRBJ2-7	TGCGCCAGCAGCCCCCTAGCTTCCAGCTCCTACGAGCAGTACTTC	CASSPLASSSYEQYF
TRBV18	TRBD1	.	TRBJ1-1	TGTGCCAGCTCAGGGACAGTGAACACTGAAGCTTTCTTT	CASSGTVNTEAFF
TRBV7-2	.	.	TRBJ2-2	TGTGCCAGCAGCTTAAACGGGGGCGGATATAACACCGGGGAGCTGTTTTTT	CASSLNGGGYNTGELFF
TRBV29-1	.	few	TRBJ2-7	TGCAGCGTTGAAGAGACTAGAGACAACGAGCAGTACTTC	CSVEETRDNEQYF
TRBV18	.	few	TRBJ1-1	TGTGCCAGCTCTCCGAGTGAAGCAGAAGCTTTCTTT	CASSPSEAEAFF
TRBV5-5	.	.	TRBJ1-1	TGTGCCAGCAGCTTTCATCGCGACACTGAAGCTTTCTTT	CASSFHRDTEAFF
TRBV9	TRBD2	once	TRBJ2-2	TGTGCCAGCAGCGTGACTAGCGGGAGGAACACCGGGGAGCTGTTTTTT	CASSVTSGRNTGELFF
TRBV12-5	.	.	TRBJ1-2	TGTGCTAGTGGTTTGGAGTTGGGGGGGGCCAACGACGCGGATGGCTACACCTTC	CASGLELGGANDADGYTF
TRBV19	TRBD1	.	TRBJ1-2	TGTGCCAGTAGCGATCCGGGACAGGGGAACTATGGCTACACCTTC	CASSDPGQGNYGYTF
TRBV6-1	TRBD2	.	TRBJ2-4	TGTGCCAGCAGTGAAGACGGCGGGGGTAAAAACATTCAGTACTTC	CASSEDGGGKNIQYF
TRBV30	TRBD1	.	TRBJ2-1	TGTGCCTGGAGTGTACTGGGACAGGGAGAAGATGAGCAGTTCTTC	CAWSVLGQGEDEQFF
TRBV5-4	.	.	TRBJ1-2	TGTGCCAGCAGCTTGGGGGCCTCAAATCTCTATGGCTACACCTTC	CASSLGASNLYGYTF
TRBV10-2	TRBD2	.	TRBJ2-2	TGCGCCAGCAGTGACACGGGAGGCCGTAACACCGGGGAGCTGTTTTTT	CASSDTGGRNTGELFF
TRBV29-1	.	.	TRBJ2-7	TGCAGCGCCGTTAAGGACAGCTCCTACGAGCAGTACTTC	CSAVKDSSYEQYF
TRBV5-4	.	.	TRBJ2-7	TGTGCCAGCAGTAGGGAAGCGGCCCTACCCGAGCAGTACTTC	CASSREAALPEQYF
TRBV28	.	.	TRBJ1-1	TGTGCCAGCAGTCAATCGGGCGAGAACACTGAAGCTTTCTTT	CASSQSGENTEAFF
TRBV4-1	.	.	TRBJ1-2	TGCGCCAGCAGCCCATTGTTAGGCCTGACTAACTATGGCTACACCTTC	CASSPLLGLTNYGYTF
TRBV11-2	.	few	TRBJ2-2	TGTGCCAGCAGCTTAGAAAACGGGGCCACCGGGGAGCTGTTTTTT	CASSLENGATGELFF
TRBV7-2	.	.	TRBJ2-1	TGTGCCAGCAGTCCAATCCTCCGGGCACCTGGATACAATGAGCAGTTCTTC	CASSPILRAPGYNEQFF
TRBV28	.	few	TRBJ2-2	TGTGCCAGCACCTTTACCGGGGAGCTGTTTTTT	CASTFTGELFF
TRBV12-5	.	once	TRBJ2-3	TGTGCTAGTGGTTTGGTACGAAAAAACAGGGCTCGCCAAAGGGATACGCAGTATTTT	CASGLVRKNRARQRDTQYF
TRBV7-3	TRBD2	.	TRBJ2-1	TGTGCCAGCAGCTCACTAGCGGGAATAATTACTTTAAACAATGAGCAGTTCTTC	CASSSLAGIITLNNEQFF
TRBV29-1	TRBD2	.	TRBJ2-7	TGCAGCGTTGCCACTAGCGGGAGTACCTACGAGCAGTACTTC	CSVATSGSTYEQYF
TRBV28	.	.	TRBJ2-2	TGTGCCAGCCTATCTCCAGGGTGGGACACCGGGGAGCTGTTTTTT	CASLSPGWDTGELFF
TRBV18	.	.	TRBJ2-1	TGTGCCAGCTCACCAGGGGGGAAATGGGACAATGAGCAGTTCTTC	CASSPGGKWDNEQFF
TRBV2	TRBD1	.	TRBJ1-3	TGTGCCAGCAGTGAATTGGGACAGGGAAGCTCTGGAAACACCATATATTTT	CASSELGQGSSGNTIYF
TRBV10-3	.	.	TRBJ2-2	TGTGCCATCAGTGAGTCTGGACGGACAGATAACACCGGGGAGCTGTTTTTT	CAISESGRTDNTGELFF
TRBV7-8	TRBD2	.	TRBJ2-7	TGTGCCAGCAGCTTAGCGGGGGGGAGCTTTCACTACGAGCAGTACTTC	CASSLAGGSFHYEQYF
TRBV18	.	once	TRBJ2-4	TGTGCCAGCTCACCAGGCCTAGGGGAGGCCAAAAACATTCAGTACTTC	CASSPGLGEAKNIQYF
TRBV5-1	.	.	TRBJ1-2	TGCGCCAGCAGCCCCGCGGGTAGCCGTGGTGAAGGCTACACCTTC	CASSPAGSRGEGYTF
TRBV10-3	.	.	TRBJ2-7	TGTGCCATCAGTGAGGCAGGGGGGGCCTACGAGCAGTACTTC	CAISEAGGAYEQYF